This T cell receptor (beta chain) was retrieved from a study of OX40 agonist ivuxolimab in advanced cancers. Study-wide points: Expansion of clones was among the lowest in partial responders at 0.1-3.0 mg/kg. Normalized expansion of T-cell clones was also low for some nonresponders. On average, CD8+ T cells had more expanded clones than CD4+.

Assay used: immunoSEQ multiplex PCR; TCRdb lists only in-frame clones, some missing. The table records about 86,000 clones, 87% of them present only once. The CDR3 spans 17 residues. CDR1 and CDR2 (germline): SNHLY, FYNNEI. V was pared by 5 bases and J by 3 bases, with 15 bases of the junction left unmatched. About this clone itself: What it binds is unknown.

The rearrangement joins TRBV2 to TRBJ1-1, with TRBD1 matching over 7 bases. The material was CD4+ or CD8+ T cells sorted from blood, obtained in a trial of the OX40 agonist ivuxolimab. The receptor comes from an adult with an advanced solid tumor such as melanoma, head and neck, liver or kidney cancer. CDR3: CASSPGTAPQRYTEAFF. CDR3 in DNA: TGTGCCAGCAGTCCAGGGACAGCTCCACAAAGGTACACTGAAGCTTTCTTT. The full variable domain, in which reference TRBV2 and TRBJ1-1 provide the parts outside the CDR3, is EPEVTQTPSHQVTQMGQEVILRCVPISNHLYFYWYRQILGQKVEFLVSFYNNEISEKSEIFDDQFSVERPDGSNFTLKIRSTKLEDSAMYFCASSPGTAPQRYTEAFFGQGTRLTVV.